This paragraph reports one TCR beta chain. The CDR3 consists of 12 residues. CDR1 and CDR2 from the germline V gene are SQVTM and ANQGSEA. V was cut by 4 bases and J by 5 bases, with 11 bases left in between. These data are taken from a study of blood T cell repertoires in COVID-19. Sequenced by immunoSEQ multiplex PCR; TCRdb stores in-frame clones only, minus some. The sample consists of about 100,000 clones, 80% to 95% of them appearing once. The receptor was isolated from a man aged 50-60 years with active COVID-19. The chain combines TRBV29-1 with TRBJ1-1, with D unclear. Source material: peripheral blood. The CDR3 here is CSVGRVLTEAFF. CDR3 DNA sequence: TGCAGCGTTGGACGGGTTCTTACTGAAGCTTTCTTT. Combining the CDR3 with reference TRBV29-1 and TRBJ1-1 gives the whole variable domain SAVISQKPSRDICQRGTSLTIQCQVDSQVTMMFWYRQQPGQSLTLIATANQGSEATYESGFVIDKFPISRPNLTFSTLTVSNMSPEDSSIYLCSVGRVLTEAFFGQGTRLTVV.